A selection of T cell receptor beta chains follows, all from one sample in a study of cytomegalovirus exposure and HLA in healthy donors. This table comes from immunoSEQ multiplex PCR, and its TCRdb copy is limited to in-frame clones, with some not included. The data show approximately 160,000 clones, roughly 89% seen once. Source material: PBMCs. These receptors came from a man aged 18 to 29 in good health and CMV-seropositive. CDR3s include the opening cysteine and the closing phenylalanine or tryptophan. Fields, in order: D gene, J gene, V gene, CDR3 DNA, CDR3 protein. D genes are given only for firm matches.

>NA|TRBJ2-2|TRBV28
TGTGCCAGCAGCTCTTTCTTCCGGGAGCTGTTTTTT
CASSSFFRELFF
>NA|TRBJ1-1|TRBV18
TGTGCCAGCTCACCGGCGGAGAACACTGAAGCTTTCTTT
CASSPAENTEAFF
>NA|TRBJ1-2|TRBV12-5
TGTGCTAGTGGTTTGGTCCGAAGCGCTGGCTACACCTTC
CASGLVRSAGYTF
>NA|TRBJ2-5|TRBV7-6
TGTGCCAGCAGCTTGAGAGCTAATCAAGAGACCCAGTACTTC
CASSLRANQETQYF
>NA|TRBJ2-1|TRBV2
TGTGCCAGCAGCGCGGGGCAGGCGACATACAATGAGCAGTTCTTC
CASSAGQATYNEQFF
>TRBD1|TRBJ2-1|TRBV29-1
TGCAGCGTTGATAGCCGTAACGGGGACAGGTTGATACACCCAGGGTTCAATGAGCAGTTCTTC
CSVDSRNGDRLIHPGFNEQFF
>TRBD1|TRBJ2-1|TRBV7-9
TGTGCCAGCAGCACCCGGACAGGGGGCTCCTACAATGAGCAGTTCTTC
CASSTRTGGSYNEQFF
>NA|TRBJ1-1|TRBV6-6
TGTGCCAGCAGCCTACAGGGAGCCGTCTCCACTGAAGCTTTCTTT
CASSLQGAVSTEAFF
>NA|TRBJ2-2|TRBV6-5
TGTGCCAGCAGATCCGTGAGGCGGGACACCGGGGAGCTGTTTTTT
CASRSVRRDTGELFF
>TRBD2|TRBJ2-3|TRBV5-1
TGCGCCAGCAGCTTGGCGGTAGCGGGAGGGCCGACAGATACGCAGTATTTT
CASSLAVAGGPTDTQYF
>NA|TRBJ2-6|TRBV27
TGTGCCAGCAGTTTCACAGGGTCTGGGGCCAACGTCCTGACTTTC
CASSFTGSGANVLTF